The next 8 T cell receptor beta chains were all read from a single sample in a study of response to subunit inactivated influenza vaccine. TCRdb reprocessed the RT-PCR reads via MiXCR and lists one record per CDR3 protein. The sample consists of 500,000 to 600,000 distinct CDR3 sequences, approximately 17% of them appearing once. The sample in question was CD4+ T cells sorted from PBMCs, obtained less than 25 months after vaccination. The receptors here all came from a man between 50 and 75 years old who received an inactivated influenza vaccine.

This chain connects TRBV20-1 to TRBJ2-7, with D possibly TRBD2 on 6 matching bases. This CDR3 region has 16 residues. V lost 1 base and J 2 bases, leaving 18 bases between the germline ends. Per germline, CDR1 DFQATT and CDR2 SNEGSKA (reference sequence). In DNA, the CDR3 is TGCAGTGCTAGAGGCACTATCGGGGGACCCCCCTACGAGCAGTACTTC. Its translation is CSARGTIGGPPYEQYF.

In this sample, this clonotype turned up a few times. The V call is TRBV4-2, the J call TRBJ2-7, with D unresolved. The V end was cut by 0 bases, the J end by 4 bases, with 19 bases between. This CDR3 has 17 amino acids. The germline V gene encodes CDR1 LGHNA and CDR2 YNFKEQ. CDR3 nucleotide sequence: TGTGCCAGCAGCCAAGATCGAACGCTCCCTCCAATTTACGAGCAGTACTTC. This sequence encodes CASSQDRTLPPIYEQYF.

This chain joins TRBV7-3 and TRBJ2-1; D is possibly TRBD1 (5 bases). Trimming pared 5 bases from V and 10 bases from J, leaving 15 bases between. Germline loops: CDR1 SGHTA, CDR2 FQGTGA. This CDR3 is 13 amino acids long. Written as DNA, the CDR3 is TGTGCCAGCAGCCTATCCCGGACAAAAGAGCAGTTCTTC. This codes for CASSLSRTKEQFF.

This chain connects TRBV5-4 to TRBJ2-3, with 10 positions matching TRBD2. The CDR3 sequence is 16 residues long. Germline CDR1 and CDR2: SGHNT and YYREEE (reference sequence). Trimming removed 4 bases from V and 2 bases from J; junction bases left unmatched: 7. In nucleotides, the CDR3 is TGTGCCAGCAGCAGTTTAGCGGGAGGCCTCACAGATACGCAGTATTTT. Residues: CASSSLAGGLTDTQYF.

The chain employs TRBV12-3 or TRBV12-4 and TRBJ1-6; 7 bases agree with TRBD1. There are 13 residues in the CDR3. Trimming took 7 bases from V and 10 from J; bases not matched to a gene: 7. CDR3 DNA: TGTGCCAGCACGAGACAGGGAGGGTCACCCCTCCACTTT. Translated: CASTRQGGSPLHF.

This clonotype was seen more than once but under ten times. The chain joins TRBV12-3 or TRBV12-4 to TRBJ2-2; 7 bases align to TRBD2. The CDR3 is made up of 13 amino acids. J was trimmed by 9 bases and V by 3 bases; bases with no gene match: 4. CDR3 in DNA: TGTGCCAGCAGTTTCGGGGGGTCGCGGGAGCTGTTTTTT. It codes for CASSFGGSRELFF.

This chain connects TRBV12-3 or TRBV12-4 to TRBJ2-2; D not certain. Deletions cut 7 bases from V and 7 bases from J, with 4 bases between. The CDR3 consists of 10 residues. The CDR3 nucleotides are TGTGCCAGCATAATCGGGGAGCTGTTTTTT. It is translated as CASIIGELFF.

Concerning this clonotype: The junction does not match germline at one end; this may be a read error. The chain is built from TRBV29-1 and TRBJ2-5; D is ambiguous. Germline CDR1 reads SQVTM; CDR2 reads ANQGSEA. This CDR3 spans 13 amino acids. CDR3 loop: CSVDRLLQGTQYF. The CDR3 DNA reads as TGCAGCGTTGATCGCCTCCTACAAGGGACCCAGTACTTC.